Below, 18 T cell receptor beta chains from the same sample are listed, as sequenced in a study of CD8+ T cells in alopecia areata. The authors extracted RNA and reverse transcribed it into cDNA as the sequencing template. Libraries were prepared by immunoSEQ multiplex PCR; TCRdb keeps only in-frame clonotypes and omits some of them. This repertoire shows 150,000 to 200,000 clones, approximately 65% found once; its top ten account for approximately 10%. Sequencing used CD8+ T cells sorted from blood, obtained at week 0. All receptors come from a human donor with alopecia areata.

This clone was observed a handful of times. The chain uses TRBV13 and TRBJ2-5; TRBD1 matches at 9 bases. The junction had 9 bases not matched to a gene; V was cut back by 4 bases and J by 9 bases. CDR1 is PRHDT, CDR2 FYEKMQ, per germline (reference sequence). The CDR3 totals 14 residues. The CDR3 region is CASSSPRQGGSQYF. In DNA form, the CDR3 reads TGTGCCAGCAGCTCCCCGAGACAGGGGGGGTCCCAGTACTTC.

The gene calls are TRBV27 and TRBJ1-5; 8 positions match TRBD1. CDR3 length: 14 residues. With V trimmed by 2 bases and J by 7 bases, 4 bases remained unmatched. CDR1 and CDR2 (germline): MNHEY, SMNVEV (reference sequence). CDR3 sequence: CASSLRQGRQPQHF. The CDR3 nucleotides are TGTGCCAGCAGTTTACGACAGGGGAGGCAGCCCCAGCATTTT.

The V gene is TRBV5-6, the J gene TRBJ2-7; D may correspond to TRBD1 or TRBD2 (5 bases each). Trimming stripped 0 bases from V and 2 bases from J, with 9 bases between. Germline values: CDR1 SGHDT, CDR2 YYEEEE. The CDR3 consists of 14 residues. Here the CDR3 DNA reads TGTGCCAGCAGCTTGGGCAGGGACCCCTACGAGCAGTACTTC. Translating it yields CASSLGRDPYEQYF.

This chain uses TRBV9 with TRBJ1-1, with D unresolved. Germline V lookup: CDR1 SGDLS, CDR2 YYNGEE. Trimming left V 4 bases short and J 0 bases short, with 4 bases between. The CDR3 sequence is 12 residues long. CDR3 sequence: CASSSMNTEAFF. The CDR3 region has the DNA TGTGCCAGCAGCTCGATGAACACTGAAGCTTTCTTT.

The CDR3 here is CASSRKGDTQYF. CDR3 DNA: TGCGCCAGCAGCCGGAAGGGGGATACGCAGTATTTT. V usage is TRBV23-1 and J usage is TRBJ2-3; the D gene is possibly TRBD1 (5 bases). TRBV23-1 is labeled an ORF, and its function is uncertain. Deletions cut 6 bases from V and 6 bases from J, with 10 bases between. The CDR3 contains 12 residues.

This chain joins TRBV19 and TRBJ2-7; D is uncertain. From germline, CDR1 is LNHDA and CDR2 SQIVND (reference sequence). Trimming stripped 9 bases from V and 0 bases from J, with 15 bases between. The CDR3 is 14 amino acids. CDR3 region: CASQWTAASYEQYF. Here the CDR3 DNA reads TGTGCCAGCCAGTGGACGGCCGCCTCCTACGAGCAGTACTTC.

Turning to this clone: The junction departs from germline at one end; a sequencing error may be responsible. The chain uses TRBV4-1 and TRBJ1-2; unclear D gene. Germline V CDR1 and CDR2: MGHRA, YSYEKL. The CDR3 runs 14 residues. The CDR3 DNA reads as TGCGCCAGCAGCCAAGTTACGATAGGGCAGCCCCACATCTTC. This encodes CASSQVTIGQPHIF.

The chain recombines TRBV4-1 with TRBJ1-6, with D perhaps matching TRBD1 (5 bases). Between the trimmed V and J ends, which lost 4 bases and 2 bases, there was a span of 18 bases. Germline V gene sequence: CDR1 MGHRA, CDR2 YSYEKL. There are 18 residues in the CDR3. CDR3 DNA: TGCGCCAGCAGCCTACCCAAGGACAAAGGGCCCTATAATTCACCCCTCCACTTT. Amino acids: CASSLPKDKGPYNSPLHF.

DNA of the CDR3: TGTGCCAGCAGGCAGGGGAACACTGAAGCTTTCTTT. This gives the protein CASRQGNTEAFF. The chain uses TRBV2 and TRBJ1-1, with a possible D match to TRBD1 (5 bases). The ends were cut back, 6 bases at V and 1 base at J, with 6 bases in the middle. This CDR3 is 12 amino acids long. Germline lookup yields CDR1 SNHLY and CDR2 FYNNEI.

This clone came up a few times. CDR3: CASSYRGSNQPQHF. The CDR3 nucleotides read TGTGCCAGCAGTTACCGGGGGAGCAATCAGCCCCAGCATTTT. The chain joins TRBV6-5 to TRBJ1-5; tentatively, D is TRBD1 (5 bases). The V gene's germline CDR1 is MNHEY and CDR2 SVGAGI. The CDR3 runs 14 residues. V lost 2 bases, J lost 1 base, and 6 bases lay in between.

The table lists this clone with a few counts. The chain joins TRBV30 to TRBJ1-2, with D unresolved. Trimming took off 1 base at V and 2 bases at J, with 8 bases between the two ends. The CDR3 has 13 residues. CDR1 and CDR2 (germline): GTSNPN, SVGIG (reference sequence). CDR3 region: CAWSGERNYGYTF. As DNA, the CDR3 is TGTGCCTGGAGTGGAGAAAGGAACTATGGCTACACCTTC.

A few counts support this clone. DNA of the CDR3: TGTGCTAGTGGTTTTGGAGTGGGACAGGGGACCGTAAAGCAGTTCTTC. This encodes CASGFGVGQGTVKQFF. The J gene is TRBJ2-1, the V gene TRBV12-5; 10 bases align to TRBD1. The germline V gene encodes CDR1 LGHNT and CDR2 FRNRAP. After removal of 3 bases from V and 11 bases from J, the junction contained 13 bases not matched to a gene. The CDR3 is 16 residues long.

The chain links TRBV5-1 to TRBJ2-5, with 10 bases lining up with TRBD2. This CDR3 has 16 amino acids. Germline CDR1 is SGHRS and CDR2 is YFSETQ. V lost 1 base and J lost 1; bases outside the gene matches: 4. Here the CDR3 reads CASSLRASGGQETQYF. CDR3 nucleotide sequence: TGCGCCAGCAGCTTGCGGGCTAGCGGGGGCCAAGAGACCCAGTACTTC.

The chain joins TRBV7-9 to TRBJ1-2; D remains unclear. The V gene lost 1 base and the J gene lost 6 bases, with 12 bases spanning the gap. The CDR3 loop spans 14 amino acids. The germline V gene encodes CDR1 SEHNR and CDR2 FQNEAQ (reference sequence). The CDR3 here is CASSLVAVGDGYTF. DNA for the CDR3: TGTGCCAGCAGCTTAGTAGCAGTTGGGGATGGCTACACCTTC.

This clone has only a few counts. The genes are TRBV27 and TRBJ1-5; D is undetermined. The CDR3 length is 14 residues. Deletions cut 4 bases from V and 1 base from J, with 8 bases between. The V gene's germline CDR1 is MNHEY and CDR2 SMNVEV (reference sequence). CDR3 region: CASSWSKSNQPQHF. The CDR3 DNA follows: TGTGCCAGCAGTTGGTCGAAAAGCAATCAGCCCCAGCATTTT.

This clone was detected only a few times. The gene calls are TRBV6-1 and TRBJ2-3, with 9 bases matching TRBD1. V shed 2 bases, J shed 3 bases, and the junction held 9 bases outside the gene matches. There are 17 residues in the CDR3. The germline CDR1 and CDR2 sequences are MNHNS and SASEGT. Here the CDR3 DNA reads TGTGCCAGCAGTGAATCTGTCGGGACAGGGATTACAGATACGCAGTATTTT. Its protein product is CASSESVGTGITDTQYF.

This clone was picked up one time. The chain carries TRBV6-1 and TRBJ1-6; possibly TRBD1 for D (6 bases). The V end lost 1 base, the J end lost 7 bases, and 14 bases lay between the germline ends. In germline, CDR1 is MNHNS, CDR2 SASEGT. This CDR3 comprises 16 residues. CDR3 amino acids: CASSEGGYRANSPLHF. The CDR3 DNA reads TGTGCCAGCAGTGAAGGGGGATACAGGGCCAATTCACCCCTCCACTTT.

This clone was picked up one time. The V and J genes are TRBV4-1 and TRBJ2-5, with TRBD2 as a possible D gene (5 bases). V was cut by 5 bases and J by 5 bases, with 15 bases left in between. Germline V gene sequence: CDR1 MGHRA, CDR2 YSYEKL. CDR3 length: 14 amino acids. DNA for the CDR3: TGCGCCAGCAGCTTCTACGGGGTGAGGGAGACCCAGTACTTC. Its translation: CASSFYGVRETQYF.